Below are 19 T cell receptor beta chains sequenced from a single sample in a study of cytomegalovirus exposure and HLA in healthy donors. In the PCR, 60 Vbeta and 13 Jbeta primers were used. Using immunoSEQ multiplex PCR, the repertoire was profiled, and TCRdb retains in-frame clones only, with some absent. The data hold roughly 89,000 clones, with roughly 60% observed a single time. Sequencing was done on a sample of PBMCs. The receptors were sampled from a woman aged 50 to 60 in good health and CMV-seropositive.

J is TRBJ1-2 and V is TRBV19, with TRBD1 as a possible D gene (6 bases). CDR1 and CDR2 from the germline V gene are LNHDA and SQIVND (reference sequence). Trimming stripped 8 bases from V and 2 bases from J, with 15 bases between. The CDR3 has 14 amino acids. DNA of the CDR3: TGTGCCAGTGGGGGGGCCGAGGAAAACTATGGCTACACCTTC. Translation: CASGGAEENYGYTF.

This clone appeared a few times. This chain joins TRBV28 and TRBJ1-6; TRBD1 aligns across 9 bases. Unmatched junction bases numbered 6, after V lost 3 bases and J lost 6 bases. The CDR3 sequence is 16 residues long. Germline V gene lookup returns CDR1 MDHEN and CDR2 SYDVKM. CDR3 residues: CASSLRGTGPNSPLHF. The CDR3, as DNA: TGTGCCAGCAGTTTGAGAGGGACAGGGCCTAATTCACCCCTCCACTTT.

The V and J genes are TRBV28 and TRBJ1-6, with TRBD1 matching over 8 bases. The CDR3 loop spans 15 amino acids. The germline CDR1 and CDR2 sequences are MDHEN and SYDVKM. Trimming removed 6 bases from V and 10 bases from J; junction bases left unmatched: 11. The CDR3 is CASRPSGTGGSPLHF. The CDR3 coding sequence is TGTGCCAGCAGACCCTCCGGGACAGGAGGATCACCCCTCCACTTT.

V is TRBV19 and J is TRBJ1-2; D might be TRBD1 (6 bases). CDR1 and CDR2 (germline): LNHDA, SQIVND (reference sequence). V dropped 4 bases and J dropped 1 base, with 13 bases sitting between them. The CDR3 has 15 amino acids. CDR3 coding DNA: TGTGCCAGTAGTAGTACAGGGTACGGTAACTATGGCTACACCTTC. Encoded protein: CASSSTGYGNYGYTF.

The rearrangement uses TRBV27 and TRBJ2-2; 9 bases map to TRBD2. J lost 2 bases, V lost 4 bases, and 5 bases had no gene match. The CDR3 contains 16 residues. Germline V gene lookup returns CDR1 MNHEY and CDR2 SMNVEV (reference sequence). CDR3 coding DNA: TGTGCCAGCAGTTCCCTAGCGGGGAGAAACACCGGGGAGCTGTTTTTT. Its translation is CASSSLAGRNTGELFF.

The rearrangement links TRBV29-1 to TRBJ2-7; 7 bases line up with TRBD2. V lost 1 base, J lost 0 bases, and 3 bases stayed unmatched. Germline loops: CDR1 SQVTM, CDR2 ANQGSEA. CDR3 length: 14 residues. The CDR3 loop reads CSVEASGTSYEQYF. DNA of the CDR3: TGCAGCGTTGAAGCTAGCGGTACCTCCTACGAGCAGTACTTC.

As concerns this clone: The same CDR3 also results from other DNA sequences found in this sample. The chain combines TRBV6-6 with TRBJ1-2; TRBD1 might be the D (6 bases). Trimming took off 2 bases at V and 0 bases at J, with 7 bases between the two ends. The CDR3 spans 14 residues. From germline, CDR1 is MNHNY and CDR2 SVGAGI (reference sequence). Written as DNA, the CDR3 is TGTGCCAGCAGTTACAAGGGGGCTAACTATGGCTACACCTTC. Residues: CASSYKGANYGYTF.

This clone was detected a few times. This rearrangement joins TRBV6-1 to TRBJ1-3; TRBD1 aligns across 9 bases. Germline V gives CDR1 MNHNS, CDR2 SASEGT. Trimming took 6 bases from V and 2 from J; bases not matched to a gene: 5. The CDR3 has 15 amino acids. This CDR3 is CASSLGQGPGNTIYF. The CDR3, as DNA: TGTGCCAGCAGCCTGGGACAGGGTCCTGGAAACACCATATATTTT.

V is TRBV6-5 and J is TRBJ1-3, with 7 bases aligning to TRBD1. V was pared by 8 bases and J by 3 bases, with 4 bases of the junction left unmatched. The CDR3 covers 13 residues. Germline V gene sequence: CDR1 MNHEY, CDR2 SVGAGI. CDR3 sequence reads: CASGQANGNTIYF. CDR3 sequence (DNA): TGTGCCAGCGGACAGGCGAATGGAAACACCATATATTTT.

The chain joins TRBV19 to TRBJ1-1, with 8 bases fitting TRBD1. Germline V gene lookup returns CDR1 LNHDA and CDR2 SQIVND (reference sequence). J gave up 4 bases and V 5 bases, and 6 bases lay outside the gene matches. CDR3 size: 14 residues. As DNA, the CDR3 is TGTGCCAGTAGTGCCCCTACAGGGGGCACTGAAGCTTTCTTT. This codes for CASSAPTGGTEAFF.

This sequence joins TRBV11-2 and TRBJ2-2, with 8 bases lining up with TRBD1. Trimming cost V 2 bases and J 5 bases; bases outside gene matches: 7. Germline lookup yields CDR1 SGHAT and CDR2 FQNNGV. This CDR3 has 16 residues. This CDR3 reads CASSLRSGGRTGELFF. The CDR3 DNA reads as TGTGCCAGCAGCTTAAGGTCAGGGGGCCGAACCGGGGAGCTGTTTTTT.

There are a few counts of this clone. The chain carries TRBV19 and TRBJ1-1, with D perhaps matching TRBD1 (6 bases). CDR1 and CDR2 (germline): LNHDA, SQIVND (reference sequence). This CDR3 is built from 15 residues. Between the trimmed V and J ends, which lost 2 bases and 8 bases, there was a span of 18 bases. The CDR3 sequence is CASSISEFGQSEAFF. Written as DNA, the CDR3 is TGTGCCAGTAGTATAAGCGAATTCGGACAGTCAGAAGCTTTCTTT.

This chain uses TRBV7-9 with TRBJ2-5, with 7 bases aligning to TRBD1. Germline trimming cut 3 bases from V and 5 bases from J; bases unmatched to any gene: 3. The germline gives CDR1 SEHNR, CDR2 FQNEAQ (reference sequence). This CDR3 spans 13 amino acids. The CDR3 reads CASSFGQDETQYF. The CDR3 region has the DNA TGTGCCAGCAGCTTCGGACAGGACGAGACCCAGTACTTC.

For the CDR3, the DNA is TGTGCCAGCACCCCACGGCCAGGGGGCGGTGTGATCTATGGCTACACCTTC. Its translation is CASTPRPGGGVIYGYTF. The V gene is TRBV27, the J gene TRBJ1-2, with TRBD1 matching over 8 bases. The J segment lost 4 bases and the V segment lost 7 bases, leaving 17 bases of the junction unmatched. The germline gives CDR1 MNHEY, CDR2 SMNVEV (reference sequence). The length of the CDR3 is 17 residues.

This clone was detected many times. CDR3 nucleotides: TGTGCCAGCAGCTTGGGGGGGCTTGGTAGCAATCAGCCCCAGCATTTT. Its translation: CASSLGGLGSNQPQHF. V is TRBV5-6 and J is TRBJ1-5, with D maybe TRBD1 (6 bases). The CDR3 consists of 16 residues. The germline V and J ends were trimmed by 0 bases and 0 bases, with 10 bases remaining between them. Germline lookup yields CDR1 SGHDT and CDR2 YYEEEE.

The chain employs TRBV9 and TRBJ2-3, with D possibly being TRBD2 (6 bases). In germline, CDR1 is SGDLS, CDR2 YYNGEE. The CDR3 contains 15 residues. V was trimmed by 0 bases and J by 0 bases, leaving 8 bases between them. In DNA, the CDR3 is TGTGCCAGCAGCGTAGACGGGGGAAGCACAGATACGCAGTATTTT. It codes for CASSVDGGSTDTQYF. Filled out from reference TRBV9 and TRBJ2-3, the complete variable domain reads DSGVTQTPKHLITATGQRVTLRCSPRSGDLSVYWYQQSLDQGLQFLIQYYNGEERAKGNILERFSAQQFPDLHSELNLSSLELGDSALYFCASSVDGGSTDTQYFGPGTRLTVL.

This chain joins TRBV10-2 and TRBJ1-6, with a tentative D call TRBD1 (5 bases). This CDR3 comprises 14 residues. The V gene lost 10 bases and the J gene lost 3 bases, with 13 bases spanning the gap. Looked up from germline, CDR1 is WSHSY and CDR2 is SAAADI. CDR3 sequence reads: CATLGGNYNSPLHF. CDR3 in DNA: TGCGCCACCCTCGGGGGGAACTATAATTCACCCCTCCACTTT.

The rearrangement joins TRBV19 to TRBJ2-1, with 13 bases matching TRBD2. V was clipped by 5 bases and J by 9 bases; unmatched bases: 7. The germline V gene has CDR1 LNHDA and CDR2 SQIVND (reference sequence). The CDR3 length is 15 residues. This CDR3 is CASSQTSGGFGEQFF. In DNA form, the CDR3 reads TGTGCCAGTAGTCAGACTAGCGGGGGGTTCGGTGAGCAGTTCTTC.

In its sample, this clone was seen a few times. V and J are TRBV27 and TRBJ2-2; TRBD2 aligns across 13 bases. V trimming: 6 bases; J trimming: 10 bases; junction bases outside the gene matches: 8. Germline CDR1 is MNHEY and CDR2 is SMNVEV (reference sequence). The CDR3 has 15 residues. The CDR3 protein is CASSVKGLAGVELFF. The CDR3 DNA reads as TGTGCCAGCAGCGTTAAAGGACTAGCGGGGGTGGAGCTGTTTTTT.